This TCR beta chain was obtained from a study of T cells in Graves' hyperthyroidism and ophthalmopathy. The study, taken as a whole, reports: Researchers found most expanded thyroid clonotypes above 0.001 in blood as well.

Amplification of TCR beta CDR3 regions used RNA as the template. First-round RT-PCR targeting the TCR CDR3 was performed with the HTBI primer set. MiXCR was run by TCRdb on the multiplex PCR reads, yielding one entry per CDR3 protein. The table records about 600,000 distinct CDR3 sequences, roughly 15% of them present only once. In its sample, this clonotype was seen many times. As yet, its antigen is unknown. The CDR3 contains 14 residues. The junction had 3 bases not matched to a gene; V was cut back by 1 base and J by 6 bases. In germline, CDR1 is LGHDT, CDR2 YNNKEL (reference sequence). The source material was blood. This sequence originates from a woman aged 40-49 years with Graves' ophthalmopathy. This chain links TRBV3-1 with TRBJ1-5, with TRBD1 matching over 7 bases. The CDR3 loop reads CASSQVQGVQPQHF. The DNA for the CDR3 is TGTGCCAGCAGCCAAGTTCAGGGGGTTCAGCCCCAGCATTTT.